This T cell receptor (beta chain) was sequenced during a study of coeliac disease. This clone showed up just a few times. Antigen: not known. Profiled with immunoSEQ multiplex PCR; TCRdb holds only in-frame clones, not every one. The table includes around 5,000 clones, 55% to 70% detected once. Study-level findings and limits: Intraepithelial and lamina propria fractions were not highly pure, so cross-contamination was possible. Most TRB amino acid sequences occurred in only one sample. According to the authors, this method cannot detect gliadin-specific T cells in an unbiased way.

The specimen sequenced was lymphocytes from the gut lamina propria. The TCR comes from a man aged 65 to 85 with active celiac disease.

CDR3 protein: CASSSYKGSRATIYF. The CDR3 DNA reads TGTGCCAGCAGTTCCTACAAGGGGTCCAGGGCAACCATATATTTT. The chain links TRBV28 to TRBJ1-3; D may be TRBD1 (5 bases). The CDR3 has 15 amino acids. The germline gives CDR1 MDHEN, CDR2 SYDVKM. V was trimmed by 4 bases and J by 10 bases, leaving 20 bases between them. Using reference TRBV28 and TRBJ1-3 for the parts outside the CDR3, the full variable domain is DVKVTQSSRYLVKRTGEKVFLECVQDMDHENMFWYRQDPGLGLRLIYFSYDVKMKEKGDIPEGYSVSREKKERFSLILESASTNQTSMYLCASSSYKGSRATIYFGEGSWLTVV.